Shown below are 32 T cell receptor beta chains from a single sample sequenced in a study of cytomegalovirus exposure and HLA in healthy donors. Sequenced by immunoSEQ multiplex PCR; TCRdb stores in-frame clones only, minus some. This sample has 160,000 or so clones, with around 82% found just once. Input material: PBMCs. The receptors were gathered from a man aged 25 to 40 in good health and CMV-seropositive.

The gene calls are TRBV27 and TRBJ2-7; weak D call: TRBD2 (6 bases). The germline V gene has CDR1 MNHEY and CDR2 SMNVEV (reference sequence). The CDR3 length is 13 residues. Trimming took 3 bases from V and 5 from J, leaving 11 bases between them. CDR3 sequence: CASSLGLGDEQYF. In DNA form, the CDR3 reads TGTGCCAGCAGTTTGGGACTCGGCGACGAGCAGTACTTC.

A few counts support this clone. J is TRBJ2-7 and V is TRBV9; the D is unclear. Looked up from germline, CDR1 is SGDLS and CDR2 is YYNGEE. V was pared by 4 bases and J by 7 bases, with 21 bases between. The CDR3 covers 15 residues. The CDR3 loop reads CASSLSPGSLGEQYF. As DNA, the CDR3 is TGTGCCAGCAGCCTCTCCCCCGGGTCCCTTGGGGAGCAGTACTTC.

The J gene is TRBJ2-5, the V gene TRBV5-1; 8 nucleotides agree with TRBD1. V shed 0 bases and J 5 bases; nucleotides not matched to a gene: 6. The CDR3 runs 15 residues. Germline loops: CDR1 SGHRS, CDR2 YFSETQ. CDR3 DNA: TGCGCCAGCAGCTTGGTGTCAGGGGGCGATGAGACCCAGTACTTC. Translation: CASSLVSGGDETQYF. Looking up the rest from reference TRBV5-1 and TRBJ2-5 gives the full variable domain: KAGVTQTPRYLIKTRGQQVTLSCSPISGHRSVSWYQQTPGQGLQFLFEYFSETQRNKGNFPGRFSGRQFSNSRSEMNVSTLELGDSALYLCASSLVSGGDETQYFGPGTRLLVL.

This clone appeared once. V gene TRBV19 combines with J gene TRBJ1-1, with TRBD1 matching over 7 bases. Germline assignment: CDR1 LNHDA and CDR2 SQIVND (reference sequence). The V segment lost 6 bases and the J segment 11 bases; nucleotides outside the gene matches: 15. The CDR3 length is 14 residues. CDR3 protein: CASRALDRVTGAFF. CDR3 nucleotide sequence: TGTGCCAGTAGGGCCCTTGACAGGGTAACTGGGGCTTTCTTT.

V gene TRBV9 combines with J gene TRBJ2-3; the match to TRBD1 covers 8 bases. Per the germline V gene, CDR1 is SGDLS and CDR2 is YYNGEE. CDR3 size: 17 residues. V dropped 4 bases and J dropped 2; count of bases not matched to a gene: 12. CDR3 protein: CASSLTGTGPNTDTQYF. CDR3 bases: TGTGCCAGCAGCCTCACCGGGACAGGCCCTAACACAGATACGCAGTATTTT.

J is TRBJ1-2 and V is TRBV30, with D possibly TRBD1 on 6 matching bases. V was trimmed by 0 bases and J by 2 bases, leaving 10 bases between them. This CDR3 is 14 amino acids long. CDR1 and CDR2 (germline): GTSNPN, SVGIG (reference sequence). The CDR3 reads CAWSVRGRNYGYTF. The DNA of the CDR3 is TGTGCCTGGAGTGTAAGGGGGAGAAACTATGGCTACACCTTC.

The chain employs TRBV6-5 and TRBJ2-2, with 9 bases identical to TRBD1. The V and J ends lost 7 bases and 7 bases, in that order; junction bases with no gene match: 10. From germline, CDR1 is MNHEY and CDR2 SVGAGI. CDR3 length equals 15 residues. CDR3 nucleotide sequence: TGTGCCAGCACAAGAGACAGGGGGAAGGACGGGGAGCTGTTTTTT. This gives the protein CASTRDRGKDGELFF.

V is TRBV11-2 and J is TRBJ2-3; unclear D gene. Germline values: CDR1 SGHAT, CDR2 FQNNGV. V was clipped by 7 bases and J by 2 bases, with 10 bases between them. The CDR3 sequence is 13 residues long. The CDR3 here is CASNIRATDTQYF. The CDR3 bases are TGTGCCAGCAATATCCGAGCCACAGATACGCAGTATTTT.

This chain uses TRBV27 with TRBJ2-7; 7 bases align to TRBD1. V was pared by 6 bases and J by 0 bases, with 8 bases of the junction left unmatched. Germline lookup yields CDR1 MNHEY and CDR2 SMNVEV (reference sequence). The CDR3 loop spans 15 amino acids. The CDR3 DNA follows: TGTGCCAGCAGAAGCAGACAGGGAAGCTCCTACGAGCAGTACTTC. This encodes CASRSRQGSSYEQYF.

This sequence joins TRBV2 and TRBJ2-3, with D perhaps matching TRBD2 (6 bases). Germline V CDR1 and CDR2: SNHLY, FYNNEI. V was cut by 6 bases and J by 0 bases, with 13 bases left in between. The CDR3 covers 15 residues. CDR3 DNA sequence: TGTGCCAGCAGGCACATCGGGACTAGCACAGATACGCAGTATTTT. Protein sequence: CASRHIGTSTDTQYF.

V gene TRBV5-6 combines with J gene TRBJ2-1, with TRBD1 identical over 8 bases. Germline values: CDR1 SGHDT, CDR2 YYEEEE. The length of the CDR3 is 14 residues. With 4 bases clipped from V and 9 bases from J, the junction kept 9 bases outside the gene matches. CDR3 DNA: TGTGCCAGCAGCCCCGGGACAGGATCCCGTGAGCAGTTCTTC. Translated, it gives CASSPGTGSREQFF.

The chain joins TRBV9 to TRBJ2-2; D may be TRBD1 (6 bases). The CDR3 runs 14 residues. V gave up 5 bases and J gave up 7 bases, with 15 bases separating them. The V gene's germline CDR1 is SGDLS and CDR2 YYNGEE. The CDR3 reads CASSVGGGRGELFF. DNA of the CDR3: TGTGCCAGCAGTGTTGGGGGCGGACGCGGGGAGCTGTTTTTT.

V usage is TRBV13 and J usage is TRBJ2-4, with TRBD1 matching 9 bases. CDR1 and CDR2 from the germline V gene are PRHDT and FYEKMQ (reference sequence). The CDR3 consists of 13 residues. The V segment lost 5 bases and the J segment 10 bases; nucleotides outside the gene matches: 6. CDR3 in DNA: TGTGCCAGCAGCAGAGGGGACAGGGCAATTCAGTACTTC. It codes for CASSRGDRAIQYF.

The chain joins TRBV6-5 to TRBJ1-4; no definite D call. V dropped 5 bases and J dropped 8 bases, with 15 bases sitting between them. The CDR3 has 14 amino acids. Germline-derived CDR1 and CDR2 are MNHEY and SVGAGI. CDR3 in DNA: TGTGCCAGCAGTGCCTTGGGAGGAGAGGAAAAACTGTTTTTT. Residues: CASSALGGEEKLFF.

This chain joins TRBV25-1 and TRBJ2-7; 7 bases are a match to TRBD2. Germline V gene data show CDR1 as MGHDK and CDR2 as SYGVNS. This CDR3 comprises 12 residues. V gave up 1 base and J gave up 7 bases; unmatched junction bases: 1. The CDR3: CASSELRGEQYF. The CDR3 nucleotides read TGTGCCAGCAGTGAATTGCGGGGGGAGCAGTACTTC.

The chain couples TRBV7-6 to TRBJ2-5; 11 bases are shared with TRBD1. CDR3 size: 15 residues. V was clipped by 4 bases and J by 1 base; unmatched bases: 2. Germline CDR1 SGHVS, CDR2 FNYEAQ. The CDR3 sequence: CASSSGTGGQETQYF. CDR3 coding DNA: TGTGCCAGCAGCTCCGGGACAGGGGGCCAAGAGACCCAGTACTTC. Filled out from reference TRBV7-6 and TRBJ2-5, the complete variable domain reads GAGVSQSPRYKVTKRGQDVALRCDPISGHVSLYWYRQALGQGPEFLTYFNYEAQQDKSGLPNDRFSAERPEGSISTLTIQRTEQRDSAMYRCASSSGTGGQETQYFGPGTRLLVL.

This chain connects TRBV6-5 to TRBJ1-4; 8 positions agree with TRBD1. This CDR3 has 14 amino acids. The germline CDR1 and CDR2 sequences are MNHEY and SVGAGI. J lost 8 bases, V lost 6 bases, and 8 bases had no gene match. For the CDR3, the DNA is TGTGCCAGCAGCACCTCCGACAGGGGAGAAAAACTGTTTTTT. Translated, it gives CASSTSDRGEKLFF.

This clone was seen a single time. The chain links TRBV9 to TRBJ2-7; TRBD2 matches at 8 bases. With V trimmed by 0 bases and J by 2 bases, 4 bases remained unmatched. CDR3 length: 15 residues. Germline V CDR1 and CDR2: SGDLS, YYNGEE. The DNA for the CDR3 is TGTGCCAGCAGCGTAGGACTAGCGCCTACCTACGAGCAGTACTTC. Translating it yields CASSVGLAPTYEQYF.

This chain joins TRBV5-1 and TRBJ2-5, with D unclear. The ends were cut back, 2 bases at V and 5 bases at J, with 4 bases in the middle. The CDR3 has 11 residues. Per the germline V gene, CDR1 is SGHRS and CDR2 is YFSETQ. This CDR3 reads CASSLAETQYF. In nucleotides, the CDR3 is TGCGCCAGCAGCTTAGCCGAGACCCAGTACTTC. Looking up the rest from reference TRBV5-1 and TRBJ2-5 gives the full variable domain: KAGVTQTPRYLIKTRGQQVTLSCSPISGHRSVSWYQQTPGQGLQFLFEYFSETQRNKGNFPGRFSGRQFSNSRSEMNVSTLELGDSALYLCASSLAETQYFGPGTRLLVL.

The chain employs TRBV7-9 and TRBJ2-7, with 7 bases lining up with TRBD1. This CDR3 region has 15 residues. V trimming: 4 bases; J trimming: 5 bases; junction bases outside the gene matches: 11. CDR1 and CDR2 from the germline V gene are SEHNR and FQNEAQ (reference sequence). The CDR3 DNA reads TGTGCCAGCAGCTCCCGACAGGGCTTTAGCGACGAGCAGTACTTC. It is translated as CASSSRQGFSDEQYF.

This clone was picked up one time. The rearrangement links TRBV6-5 to TRBJ1-1; 9 bases map to TRBD1. The germline gives CDR1 MNHEY, CDR2 SVGAGI. The CDR3 sequence is 13 residues long. V lost 5 bases to trimming and J lost 4 bases; unmatched junction nucleotides: 2. CDR3 residues: CASSQDRGTEAFF. The CDR3 nucleotides read TGTGCCAGCAGTCAGGACAGGGGCACTGAAGCTTTCTTT.

V and J are TRBV4-3 and TRBJ1-2; 10 positions match TRBD1. The CDR3 is 16 amino acids. V shed 3 bases and J 6 bases; nucleotides not matched to a gene: 10. Germline CDR1 and CDR2: LGHNA and YSLEER. CDR3 sequence reads: CASSHNRDRGRNGYTF. CDR3 DNA: TGCGCCAGCAGCCATAATCGGGACAGGGGACGGAATGGCTACACCTTC.

The rearrangement joins TRBV6-4 to TRBJ2-1, with 12 bases that match TRBD2. The V gene's germline CDR1 is MRHNA and CDR2 SNTAGT. This CDR3 contains 15 residues. After removal of 3 bases from V and 3 bases from J, the junction contained 0 bases not matched to a gene. CDR3 DNA sequence: TGTGCCAGCAGTGAGACTAGCGGGAGCTACAATGAGCAGTTCTTC. It is translated as CASSETSGSYNEQFF.

The V and J genes are TRBV14 and TRBJ1-2, with D possibly TRBD1 on 5 matching bases. Germline CDR1 and CDR2: SGHDN and FVKESK. The CDR3 has 17 amino acids. The germline V and J ends were trimmed by 0 bases and 1 base, with 15 bases remaining between them. The CDR3 sequence: CASSQDGRGPFNYGYTF. Here the CDR3 DNA reads TGTGCCAGCAGCCAAGATGGGAGGGGCCCCTTTAACTATGGCTACACCTTC.

The chain has TRBV6-1 and TRBJ2-6; D is possibly TRBD2 (5 bases). V lost 8 bases and J 1 base, leaving 12 bases between the germline ends. The CDR3 totals 15 residues. Germline values: CDR1 MNHNS, CDR2 SASEGT. The CDR3 is CASRVWESGANVLTF. For the CDR3, the DNA is TGTGCCAGCCGGGTCTGGGAGTCTGGGGCCAACGTCCTGACTTTC.

Only a few counts were recorded for this clone. The gene calls are TRBV7-9 and TRBJ2-3; 9 bases fit TRBD1. Germline V gives CDR1 SEHNR, CDR2 FQNEAQ (reference sequence). CDR3 length: 15 amino acids. Trimming took 1 base from V and 4 from J; bases not matched to a gene: 3. CDR3 in DNA: TGTGCCAGCAGCTTAGGGGACAGGGACCCAGATACGCAGTATTTT. Translation gives CASSLGDRDPDTQYF.

This chain connects TRBV5-6 to TRBJ2-7; D may be TRBD1 (5 bases). V lost 4 bases, J lost 4 bases, and 9 bases lay in between. This CDR3 is 12 amino acids long. From germline, CDR1 is SGHDT and CDR2 YYEEEE. CDR3 region: CASSAQGYEQYF. In DNA, the CDR3 is TGTGCCAGCAGCGCCCAGGGATACGAGCAGTACTTC. Full variable domain (outside the CDR3, taken from reference TRBV5-6 and TRBJ2-7): DAGVTQSPTHLIKTRGQQVTLRCSPKSGHDTVSWYQQALGQGPQFIFQYYEEEERQRGNFPDRFSGHQFPNYSSELNVNALLLGDSALYLCASSAQGYEQYFGPGTRLTVT.

This clone was found a few times. In nucleotides, the CDR3 is TGTGCCAGCACCCGGACAGCGAACACCGGGGAGCTGTTTTTT. Amino acid sequence: CASTRTANTGELFF. The gene calls are TRBV13 and TRBJ2-2, with D perhaps TRBD1 (6 bases). Germline CDR1 and CDR2: PRHDT and FYEKMQ (reference sequence). There are 14 residues in the CDR3. Trimming left V 7 bases short and J 0 bases short, with 9 bases between.

This clone appeared a few times. CDR3 sequence: CSVSGTASGNTIYF. DNA for the CDR3: TGCAGCGTCTCAGGGACTGCCTCTGGAAACACCATATATTTT. The chain employs TRBV29-1 and TRBJ1-3, with D possibly TRBD1 on 5 matching bases. The V and J ends lost 6 bases and 0 bases respectively, with 12 bases between them. This CDR3 spans 14 amino acids. Germline-derived CDR1 and CDR2 are SQVTM and ANQGSEA.

The chain joins TRBV7-9 to TRBJ2-7, with 10 bases fitting TRBD1. The CDR3 loop spans 16 amino acids. Per germline, CDR1 SEHNR and CDR2 FQNEAQ (reference sequence). The V and J ends lost 5 bases and 2 bases, in that order; junction bases with no gene match: 9. The CDR3 DNA follows: TGTGCCAGCAGCACAGTGCGGACAGGGGGTACCTACGAGCAGTACTTC. Translating gives CASSTVRTGGTYEQYF.

V is TRBV28 and J is TRBJ1-5, with D perhaps TRBD1 (6 bases). This CDR3 has 14 residues. Germline values: CDR1 MDHEN, CDR2 SYDVKM. The V gene lost 6 bases and the J gene lost 1 base, with 10 bases spanning the gap. The CDR3 nucleotides read TGTGCCAGCAGCCCAGGGGTAAGCAATCAGCCCCAGCATTTT. Encoded protein: CASSPGVSNQPQHF. The full variable domain, its missing parts supplied by reference TRBV28 and TRBJ1-5, is DVKVTQSSRYLVKRTGEKVFLECVQDMDHENMFWYRQDPGLGLRLIYFSYDVKMKEKGDIPEGYSVSREKKERFSLILESASTNQTSMYLCASSPGVSNQPQHFGDGTRLSIL.

The gene calls are TRBV7-9 and TRBJ2-5; 7 nucleotides agree with TRBD1. Trimming removed 3 bases from V and 5 bases from J; junction bases left unmatched: 9. Germline V gives CDR1 SEHNR, CDR2 FQNEAQ (reference sequence). This CDR3 has 15 amino acids. The CDR3 region is CASSLTGKTKETQYF. CDR3 bases: TGTGCCAGCAGCTTGACAGGGAAAACAAAGGAGACCCAGTACTTC.